What follows are 17 T cell receptor beta chains derived from one specimen sequenced in a study of siplizumab effects on memory and regulatory T cells. Sequenced by immunoSEQ multiplex PCR; TCRdb stores in-frame clones only, minus some. The profile shows tens of thousands of clones, about 90% of them singletons. The material sequenced was CD8+ T cells sorted from blood. Source of these receptors: a human donor in good health.

The rearrangement joins TRBV28 to TRBJ2-6; D not resolved. The V gene lost 5 bases and the J gene lost 4 bases, with 9 bases spanning the gap. The CDR3 length is 14 residues. CDR1 is MDHEN and CDR2 is SYDVKM in the germline V gene. The CDR3 spells CASSPKQGANVLTF. The CDR3 nucleotides read TGTGCCAGCAGTCCCAAACAGGGGGCCAACGTCCTGACTTTC. The full variable domain, rest sourced from reference TRBV28 and TRBJ2-6, is DVKVTQSSRYLVKRTGEKVFLECVQDMDHENMFWYRQDPGLGLRLIYFSYDVKMKEKGDIPEGYSVSREKKERFSLILESASTNQTSMYLCASSPKQGANVLTFGAGSRLTVL.

The rearrangement joins TRBV19 to TRBJ1-2; no firm D call. V lost 4 bases to trimming and J lost 4 bases, with 22 bases between them. CDR1 is LNHDA, CDR2 SQIVND, per germline (reference sequence). The CDR3 length is 17 residues. The CDR3 nucleotides are TGTGCCAGTAGTACAACCCCTTTTGGGCCAGTTAGCTATGGCTACACCTTC. The encoded protein is CASSTTPFGPVSYGYTF.

The chain employs TRBV7-6 and TRBJ1-4, with D possibly matching TRBD1 (5 bases). The germline V gene encodes CDR1 SGHVS and CDR2 FNYEAQ. CDR3 length: 16 amino acids. The ends were cut back, 2 bases at V and 1 base at J, with 11 bases in the middle. CDR3 DNA: TGTGCCAGCAGCTTATGGGGACCTGGAACTAATGAAAAACTGTTTTTT. Translating gives CASSLWGPGTNEKLFF.

The rearrangement joins TRBV7-9 to TRBJ1-6; 7 bases map to TRBD1. The V segment lost 5 bases and the J segment 10 bases; nucleotides outside the gene matches: 5. Per the germline V gene, CDR1 is SEHNR and CDR2 is FQNEAQ (reference sequence). This CDR3 has 13 amino acids. The CDR3 loop reads CASSDSGGSPLHF. The DNA of the CDR3 is TGTGCCAGCAGCGACTCAGGGGGGTCACCCCTCCACTTT.

The chain carries TRBV5-6 and TRBJ1-2; D remains ambiguous. There are 13 residues in the CDR3. With 4 bases removed from V and 5 bases from J, the gap between germline ends came to 12 bases. The germline gives CDR1 SGHDT, CDR2 YYEEEE. CDR3 protein: CASSRWARYGYTF. CDR3 in DNA: TGTGCCAGCAGCAGATGGGCGAGGTATGGCTACACCTTC.

The chain couples TRBV4-1 to TRBJ1-2; possibly TRBD1 for D (6 bases). Germline V gene data show CDR1 as MGHRA and CDR2 as YSYEKL. CDR3 length: 13 residues. Trimming left V 0 bases short and J 12 bases short, with 14 bases between. The CDR3 here is CASSQDGQGIDTF. Here the CDR3 DNA reads TGCGCCAGCAGCCAAGATGGGCAGGGGATCGACACCTTC.

V usage is TRBV10-3 and J usage is TRBJ2-5, with 8 bases identical to TRBD1. The CDR3 extends over 15 amino acids. V lost 3 bases, J lost 3 bases, and 6 bases stayed unmatched. Germline V gene data show CDR1 as ENHRY and CDR2 as SYGVKD. As DNA, the CDR3 is TGTGCCATCAGTGAAACTCGACAGGGGAAAGAGACCCAGTACTTC. Protein: CAISETRQGKETQYF.

This clone was recorded only once. The rearrangement links TRBV6-1 to TRBJ1-2, with a weak D call TRBD1 (5 bases). The germline V gene encodes CDR1 MNHNS and CDR2 SASEGT. Trimming left V 1 base short and J 5 bases short, with 14 bases between. The CDR3 is 15 residues long. The CDR3 region is CASSEGHLGGYGYTF. CDR3 coding DNA: TGTGCCAGCAGTGAAGGCCATTTGGGGGGGTATGGCTACACCTTC.

J is TRBJ2-3 and V is TRBV25-1, with a possible D match to TRBD2 (6 bases). In germline, CDR1 is MGHDK, CDR2 SYGVNS. CDR3 length: 15 amino acids. V was clipped by 5 bases and J by 4 bases, with 16 bases between them. The CDR3 DNA sequence: TGTGCCAGCAGTCCGGTGGGAGCGGGTTCAGATACGCAGTATTTT. It is translated as CASSPVGAGSDTQYF.

V is TRBV7-3 and J is TRBJ2-7, with 9 positions matching TRBD2. The CDR3 runs 15 residues. CDR1 and CDR2 from the germline V gene are SGHTA and FQGTGA. The trim removed 6 bases at V and 2 bases at J, leaving 8 bases unmatched. The CDR3 DNA is TGTGCCAGCAGTCTTAGCGGGAGAGGACCCTACGAGCAGTACTTC. Amino acid sequence: CASSLSGRGPYEQYF.

The J gene is TRBJ2-3, the V gene TRBV11-2, with D perhaps TRBD1 (5 bases). This CDR3 spans 16 amino acids. The germline CDR1 and CDR2 sequences are SGHAT and FQNNGV. Trimming removed 2 bases from V and 0 bases from J, with 12 bases in between. CDR3 loop: CASSLWQGPSTDTQYF. CDR3 sequence (DNA): TGTGCCAGCAGCTTATGGCAGGGCCCTAGCACAGATACGCAGTATTTT.

V and J are TRBV2 and TRBJ2-1, with D perhaps matching TRBD2 (6 bases). Germline V gene sequence: CDR1 SNHLY, CDR2 FYNNEI. V was clipped by 4 bases and J by 7 bases, with 11 bases between them. The CDR3 extends over 13 amino acids. In DNA form, the CDR3 reads TGTGCCAGCAGTGTTTCCGGGAGAAATGAGCAGTTCTTC. This codes for CASSVSGRNEQFF.

The chain is built from TRBV6-5 and TRBJ2-5; 7 nucleotides line up with TRBD2. The junction had 5 bases not matched to a gene; V was cut back by 3 bases and J by 1 base. The CDR3 sequence is 15 residues long. Germline values: CDR1 MNHEY, CDR2 SVGAGI. The CDR3 spells CASSYGLAAQETQYF. The CDR3 DNA sequence: TGTGCCAGCAGTTATGGCCTAGCGGCCCAAGAGACCCAGTACTTC.

The chain combines TRBV29-1 with TRBJ2-7, with 9 bases matching TRBD1. This CDR3 contains 13 residues. CDR1 is SQVTM and CDR2 is ANQGSEA in the germline V gene. After removal of 5 bases from V and 7 bases from J, the junction contained 9 bases not matched to a gene. The CDR3 DNA sequence: TGCAGCGTTAGCTTTACAGGGGGCGGGGAGCAGTACTTC. Amino acids: CSVSFTGGGEQYF.

Written as DNA, the CDR3 is TGTGCCAGCAGTTTCGGGCCGATCGTCGAGCAGTACTTC. Protein sequence: CASSFGPIVEQYF. This rearrangement joins TRBV27 to TRBJ2-7; unclear D gene. The CDR3 loop spans 13 amino acids. Germline V lookup: CDR1 MNHEY, CDR2 SMNVEV (reference sequence). V lost 3 bases and J 6 bases, leaving 12 bases between the germline ends.

The chain has TRBV7-3 and TRBJ2-1, with 11 positions matching TRBD2. J gave up 5 bases and V 3 bases, and 0 bases lay outside the gene matches. This CDR3 is built from 14 residues. Germline-derived CDR1 and CDR2 are SGHTA and FQGTGA. The CDR3 loop reads CASSLTSGDNEQFF. The CDR3 DNA follows: TGTGCCAGCAGCTTGACTAGCGGGGACAATGAGCAGTTCTTC.

In its sample, this clone ranks as medium-sized. The gene calls are TRBV4-1 and TRBJ1-2; D is possibly TRBD1 (5 bases). The CDR3 extends over 14 amino acids. Trimming removed 1 base from V and 4 bases from J, with 10 bases in between. Germline V CDR1 and CDR2: MGHRA, YSYEKL. The CDR3 protein is CASSQGRGGYGYTF. The CDR3 DNA reads TGCGCCAGCAGCCAAGGAAGGGGCGGCTATGGCTACACCTTC.